The present T cell receptor (beta chain) was sequenced within a study of shared clonotypes between healthy human individuals. Findings of the study overall: Sample collection involved blood only; tissue repertoires are likely different. How much donors shared clonotypes was expected to be affected by sequencing depth.

In regard to this clone: Its specificity is not known.

Each subset's genomic DNA was split evenly across several immunoSEQ plates. The assay was immunoSEQ multiplex PCR, and TCRdb's table has in-frame clones only and misses some. There are around 1,100,000 clones in the sample; about 80% occur only once, and more than 0.85% lies in the top ten. Naive CD45RA+ and memory CD45RA-negative subsets were split from CD4+ cells. The sequenced sample was memory CD4+ T cells from PBMCs. Subset: CD45RA-negative fraction. The TCR originated in a man aged 18 to 29 in good health. Some clones in this sample may be carry-over from other donors' samples.

DNA of the CDR3: TGTGCCAGCACCCCCGGGACTAGCGAGCTATACTTC. It specifies CASTPGTSELYF. The chain carries TRBV6-1 and TRBJ2-5; 10 positions agree with TRBD2. Germline V gene lookup returns CDR1 MNHNS and CDR2 SASEGT. The CDR3 contains 12 residues. V was pared by 7 bases and J by 14 bases, with 10 bases of the junction left unmatched.